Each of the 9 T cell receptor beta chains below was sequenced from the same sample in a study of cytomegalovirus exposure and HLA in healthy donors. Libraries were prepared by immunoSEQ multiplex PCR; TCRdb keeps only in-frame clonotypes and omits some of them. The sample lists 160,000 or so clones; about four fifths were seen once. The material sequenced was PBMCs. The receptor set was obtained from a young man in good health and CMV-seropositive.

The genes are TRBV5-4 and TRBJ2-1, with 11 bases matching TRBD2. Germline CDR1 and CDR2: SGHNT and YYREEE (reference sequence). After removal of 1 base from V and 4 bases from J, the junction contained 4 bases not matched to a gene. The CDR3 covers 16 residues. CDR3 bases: TGTGCCAGCAGCTTGTCTCGACTAGCGGGGTACAATGAGCAGTTCTTC. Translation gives CASSLSRLAGYNEQFF.

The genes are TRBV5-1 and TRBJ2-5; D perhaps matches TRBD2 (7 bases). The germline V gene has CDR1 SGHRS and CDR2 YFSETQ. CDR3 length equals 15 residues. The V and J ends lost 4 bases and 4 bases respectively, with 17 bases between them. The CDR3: CASSLNGGASETQYF. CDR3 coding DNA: TGCGCCAGCAGCCTTAATGGGGGGGCCTCAGAGACCCAGTACTTC.

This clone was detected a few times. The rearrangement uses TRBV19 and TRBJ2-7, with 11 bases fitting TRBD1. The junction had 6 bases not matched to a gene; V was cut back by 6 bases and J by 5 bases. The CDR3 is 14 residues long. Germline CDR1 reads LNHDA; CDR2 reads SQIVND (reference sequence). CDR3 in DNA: TGTGCCAGTAGGAGGACAGGGGGCGAAGACGAGCAGTACTTC. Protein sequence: CASRRTGGEDEQYF.

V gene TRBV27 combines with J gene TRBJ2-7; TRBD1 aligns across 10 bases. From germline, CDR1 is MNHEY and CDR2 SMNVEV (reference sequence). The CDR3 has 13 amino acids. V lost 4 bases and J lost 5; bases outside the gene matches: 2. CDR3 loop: CASSWDRGHEQYF. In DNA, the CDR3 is TGTGCCAGCAGTTGGGACAGGGGCCACGAGCAGTACTTC.

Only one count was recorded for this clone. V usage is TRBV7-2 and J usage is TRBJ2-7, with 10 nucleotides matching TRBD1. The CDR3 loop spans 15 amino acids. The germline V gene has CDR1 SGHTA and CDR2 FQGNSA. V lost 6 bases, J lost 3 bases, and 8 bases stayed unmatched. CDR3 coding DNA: TGTGCCAGCAGTCAAGGGACAGGGGTGGGCTACGAGCAGTACTTC. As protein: CASSQGTGVGYEQYF. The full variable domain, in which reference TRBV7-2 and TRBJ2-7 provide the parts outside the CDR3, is GAGVSQSPSNKVTEKGKDVELRCDPISGHTALYWYRQSLGQGLEFLIYFQGNSAPDKSGLPSDRFSAERTGGSVSTLTIQRTQQEDSAVYLCASSQGTGVGYEQYFGPGTRLTVT.

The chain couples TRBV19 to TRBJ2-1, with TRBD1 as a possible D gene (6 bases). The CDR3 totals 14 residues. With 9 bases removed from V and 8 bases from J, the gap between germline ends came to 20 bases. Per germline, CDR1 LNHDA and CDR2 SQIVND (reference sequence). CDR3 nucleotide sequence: TGTGCCAGCGCAGAACAGGGCATTGGCGATGAGCAGTTCTTC. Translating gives CASAEQGIGDEQFF.

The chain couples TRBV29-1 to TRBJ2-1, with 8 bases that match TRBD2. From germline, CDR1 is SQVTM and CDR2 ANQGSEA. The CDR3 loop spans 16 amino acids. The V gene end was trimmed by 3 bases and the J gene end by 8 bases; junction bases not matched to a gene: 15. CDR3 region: CSVDGGTGLVIYEQFF. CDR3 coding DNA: TGCAGCGTTGATGGCGGAACGGGACTAGTTATCTATGAGCAGTTCTTC.

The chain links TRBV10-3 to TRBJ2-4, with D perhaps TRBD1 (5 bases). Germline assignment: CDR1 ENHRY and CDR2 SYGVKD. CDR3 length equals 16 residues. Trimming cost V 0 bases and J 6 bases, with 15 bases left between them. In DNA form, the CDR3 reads TGTGCCATCAGTGAGTCGAAGGTGGGGCTGGTAAACATTCAGTACTTC. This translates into CAISESKVGLVNIQYF.

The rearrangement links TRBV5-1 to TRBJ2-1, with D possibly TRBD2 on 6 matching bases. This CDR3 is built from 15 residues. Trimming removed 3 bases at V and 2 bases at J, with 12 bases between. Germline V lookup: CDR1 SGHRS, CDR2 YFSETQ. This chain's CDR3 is CASSYDGGTYNEQFF. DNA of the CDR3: TGCGCCAGCAGCTACGACGGAGGGACCTACAATGAGCAGTTCTTC.